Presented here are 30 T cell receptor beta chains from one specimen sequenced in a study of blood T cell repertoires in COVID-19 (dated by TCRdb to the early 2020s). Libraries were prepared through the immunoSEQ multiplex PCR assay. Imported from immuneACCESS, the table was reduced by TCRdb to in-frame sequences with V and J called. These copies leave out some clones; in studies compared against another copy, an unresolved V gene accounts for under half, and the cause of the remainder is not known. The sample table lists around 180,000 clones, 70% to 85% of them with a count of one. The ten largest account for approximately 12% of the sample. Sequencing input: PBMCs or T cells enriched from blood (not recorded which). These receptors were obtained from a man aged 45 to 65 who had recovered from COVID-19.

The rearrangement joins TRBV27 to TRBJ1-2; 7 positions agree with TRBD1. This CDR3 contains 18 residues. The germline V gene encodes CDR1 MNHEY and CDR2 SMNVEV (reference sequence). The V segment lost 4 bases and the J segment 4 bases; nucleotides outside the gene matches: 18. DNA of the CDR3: TGTGCCAGCAGTTCAGGGACAGCCGGATTCGGATGGGGCTATGGCTACACCTTC. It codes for CASSSGTAGFGWGYGYTF.

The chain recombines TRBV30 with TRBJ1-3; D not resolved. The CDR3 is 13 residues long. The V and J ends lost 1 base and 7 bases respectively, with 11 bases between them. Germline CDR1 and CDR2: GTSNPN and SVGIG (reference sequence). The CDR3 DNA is TGTGCCTGGAGTGCGAGTTTGGGCAACACCATATATTTT. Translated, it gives CAWSASLGNTIYF.

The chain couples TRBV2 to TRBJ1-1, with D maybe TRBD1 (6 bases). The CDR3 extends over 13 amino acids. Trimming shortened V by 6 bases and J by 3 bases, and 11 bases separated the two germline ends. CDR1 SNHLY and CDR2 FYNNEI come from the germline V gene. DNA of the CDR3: TGTGCCAGCAGGAGGACAGAATACACTGAAGCTTTCTTT. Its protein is CASRRTEYTEAFF.

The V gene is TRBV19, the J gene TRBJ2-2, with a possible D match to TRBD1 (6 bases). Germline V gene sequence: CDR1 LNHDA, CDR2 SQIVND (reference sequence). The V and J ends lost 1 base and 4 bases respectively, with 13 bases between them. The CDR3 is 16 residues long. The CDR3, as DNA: TGTGCCAGTAGTATAGTTGGGGGCCTGGCCACCGGGGAGCTGTTTTTT. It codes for CASSIVGGLATGELFF.

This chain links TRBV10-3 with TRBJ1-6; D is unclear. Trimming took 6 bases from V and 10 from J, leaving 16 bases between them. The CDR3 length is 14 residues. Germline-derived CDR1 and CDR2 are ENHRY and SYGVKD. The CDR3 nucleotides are TGTGCCATCAGCGAGAGCTTCCCTGAGTCACCCCTCCACTTT. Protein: CAISESFPESPLHF.

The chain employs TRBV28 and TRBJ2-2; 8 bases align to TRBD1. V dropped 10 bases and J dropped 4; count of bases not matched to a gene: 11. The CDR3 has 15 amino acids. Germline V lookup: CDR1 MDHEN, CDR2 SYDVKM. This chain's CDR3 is CATSRLQGGTGELFF. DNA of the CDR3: TGTGCCACCTCCCGATTACAGGGGGGCACCGGGGAGCTGTTTTTT.

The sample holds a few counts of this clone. CDR3: CASSQDNSNQPQHF. The CDR3 DNA follows: TGTGCCAGCAGCCAAGACAATAGCAATCAGCCCCAGCATTTT. This sequence joins TRBV3-1 (or the pseudogene TRBV3-2) and TRBJ1-5; no clear D gene. The CDR3 is 14 residues long. The germline V gene has CDR1 LGHDT and CDR2 YNNKEL (reference sequence). V lost 0 bases to trimming and J lost 0 bases, with 3 bases between them.

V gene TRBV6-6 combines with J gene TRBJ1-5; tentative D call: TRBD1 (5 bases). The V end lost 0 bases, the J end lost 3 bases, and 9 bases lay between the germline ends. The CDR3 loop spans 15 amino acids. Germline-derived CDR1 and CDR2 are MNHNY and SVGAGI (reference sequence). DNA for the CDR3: TGTGCCAGCAGTTACTCCCCAGGGAACAATCAGCCCCAGCATTTT. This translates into CASSYSPGNNQPQHF.

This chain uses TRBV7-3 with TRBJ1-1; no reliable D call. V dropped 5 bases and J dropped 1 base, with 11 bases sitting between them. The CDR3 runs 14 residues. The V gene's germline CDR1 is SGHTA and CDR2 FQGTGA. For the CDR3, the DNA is TGTGCCAGCAGCCCTACAACGGGGAACACTGAAGCTTTCTTT. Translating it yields CASSPTTGNTEAFF.

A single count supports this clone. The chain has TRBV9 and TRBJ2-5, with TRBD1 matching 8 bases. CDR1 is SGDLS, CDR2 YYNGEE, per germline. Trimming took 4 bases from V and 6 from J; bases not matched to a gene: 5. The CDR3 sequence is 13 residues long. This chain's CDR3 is CASSPGGGKTQYF. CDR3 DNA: TGTGCCAGCAGCCCAGGGGGCGGAAAGACCCAGTACTTC.

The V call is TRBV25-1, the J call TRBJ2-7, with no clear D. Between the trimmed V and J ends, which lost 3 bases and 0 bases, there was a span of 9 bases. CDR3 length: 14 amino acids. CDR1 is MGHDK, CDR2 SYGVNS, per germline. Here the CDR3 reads CASSDIRSSYEQYF. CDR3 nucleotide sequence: TGTGCCAGCAGTGACATAAGGAGCTCCTACGAGCAGTACTTC.

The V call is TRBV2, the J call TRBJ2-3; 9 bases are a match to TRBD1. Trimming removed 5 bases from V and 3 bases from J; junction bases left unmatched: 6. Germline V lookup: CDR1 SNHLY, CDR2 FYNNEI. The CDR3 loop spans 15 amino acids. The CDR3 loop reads CASSIPGQGTDTQYF. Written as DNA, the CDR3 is TGTGCCAGCAGTATCCCGGGACAGGGAACAGATACGCAGTATTTT.

CDR3 protein: CATSRGGAALNEKLFF. The CDR3, as DNA: TGTGCCACCAGCAGAGGCGGGGCAGCTCTTAATGAAAAACTGTTTTTT. This chain joins TRBV15 and TRBJ1-4, with D perhaps TRBD1 (5 bases). Trimming left V 1 base short and J 4 bases short, with 13 bases between. The CDR3 consists of 16 residues. Germline V gene sequence: CDR1 LNHNV, CDR2 YYDKDF (reference sequence).

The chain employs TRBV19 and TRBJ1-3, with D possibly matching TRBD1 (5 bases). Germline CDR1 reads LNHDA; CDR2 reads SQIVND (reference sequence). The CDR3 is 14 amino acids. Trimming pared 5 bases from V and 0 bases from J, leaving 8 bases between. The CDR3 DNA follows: TGTGCCAGTAGTCAAGGGGTCTCTGGAAACACCATATATTTT. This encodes CASSQGVSGNTIYF. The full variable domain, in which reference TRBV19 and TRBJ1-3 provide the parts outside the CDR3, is DGGITQSPKYLFRKEGQNVTLSCEQNLNHDAMYWYRQDPGQGLRLIYYSQIVNDFQKGDIAEGYSVSREKKESFPLTVTSAQKNPTAFYLCASSQGVSGNTIYFGEGSWLTVV.

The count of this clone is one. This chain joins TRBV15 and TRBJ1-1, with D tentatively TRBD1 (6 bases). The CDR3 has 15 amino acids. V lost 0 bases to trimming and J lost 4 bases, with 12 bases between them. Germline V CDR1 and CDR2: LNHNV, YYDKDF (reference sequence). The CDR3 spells CATSRDLVGGTEAFF. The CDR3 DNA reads TGTGCCACCAGCAGAGATTTAGTAGGGGGCACTGAAGCTTTCTTT.

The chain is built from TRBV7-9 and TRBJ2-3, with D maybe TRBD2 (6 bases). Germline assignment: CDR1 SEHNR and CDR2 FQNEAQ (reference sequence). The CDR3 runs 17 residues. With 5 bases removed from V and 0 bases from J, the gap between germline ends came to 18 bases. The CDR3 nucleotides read TGTGCCAGCAGCCTGCCGCCAACCGGGACTAGCACAGATACGCAGTATTTT. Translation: CASSLPPTGTSTDTQYF.

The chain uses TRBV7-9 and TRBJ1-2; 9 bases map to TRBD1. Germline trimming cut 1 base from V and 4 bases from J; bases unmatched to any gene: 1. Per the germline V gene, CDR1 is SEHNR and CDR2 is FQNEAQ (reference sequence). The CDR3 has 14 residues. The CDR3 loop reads CASSLETGGYGYTF. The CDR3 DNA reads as TGTGCCAGCAGCTTAGAGACAGGGGGCTATGGCTACACCTTC.

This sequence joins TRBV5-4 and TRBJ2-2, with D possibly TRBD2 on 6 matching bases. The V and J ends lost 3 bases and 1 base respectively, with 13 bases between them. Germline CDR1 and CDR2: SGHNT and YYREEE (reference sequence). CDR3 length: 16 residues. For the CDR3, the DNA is TGTGCCAGCAGCTCCTCCGGGACTTGGAACACCGGGGAGCTGTTTTTT. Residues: CASSSSGTWNTGELFF.

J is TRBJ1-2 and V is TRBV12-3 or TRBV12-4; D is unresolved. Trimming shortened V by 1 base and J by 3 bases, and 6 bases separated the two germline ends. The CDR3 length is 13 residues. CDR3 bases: TGTGCCAGCAGTTTAGGGCGGGACTATGGCTACACCTTC. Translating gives CASSLGRDYGYTF.

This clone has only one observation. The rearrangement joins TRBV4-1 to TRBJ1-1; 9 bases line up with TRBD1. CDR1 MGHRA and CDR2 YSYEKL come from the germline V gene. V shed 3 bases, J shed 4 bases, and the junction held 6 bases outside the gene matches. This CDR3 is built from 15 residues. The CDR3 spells CASSQIQGASTEAFF. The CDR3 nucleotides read TGCGCCAGCAGCCAGATACAGGGGGCGAGCACTGAAGCTTTCTTT.

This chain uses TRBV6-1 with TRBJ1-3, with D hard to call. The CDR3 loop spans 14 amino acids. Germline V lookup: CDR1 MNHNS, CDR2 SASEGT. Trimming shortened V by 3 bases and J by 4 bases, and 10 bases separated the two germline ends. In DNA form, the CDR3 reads TGTGCCAGCAGTGACCCGGGAATGGGAAACACCATATATTTT. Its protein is CASSDPGMGNTIYF.

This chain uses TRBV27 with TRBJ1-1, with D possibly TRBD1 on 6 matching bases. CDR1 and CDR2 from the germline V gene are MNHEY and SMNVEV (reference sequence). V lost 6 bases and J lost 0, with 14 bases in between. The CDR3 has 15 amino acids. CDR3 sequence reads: CASRASGTLNTEAFF. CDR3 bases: TGTGCCAGCAGAGCGAGCGGGACACTGAACACTGAAGCTTTCTTT.

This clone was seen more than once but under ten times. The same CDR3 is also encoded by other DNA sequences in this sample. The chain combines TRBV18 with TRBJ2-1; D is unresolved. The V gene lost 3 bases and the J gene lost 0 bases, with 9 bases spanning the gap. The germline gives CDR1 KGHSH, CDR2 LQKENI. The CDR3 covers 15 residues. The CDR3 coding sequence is TGTGCCAGCTCACCTTTGCGGAGCTCCTACAATGAGCAGTTCTTC. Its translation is CASSPLRSSYNEQFF.

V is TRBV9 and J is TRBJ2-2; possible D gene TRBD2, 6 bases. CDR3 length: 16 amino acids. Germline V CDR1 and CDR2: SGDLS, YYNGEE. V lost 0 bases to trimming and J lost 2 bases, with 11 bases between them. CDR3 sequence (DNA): TGTGCCAGCAGCGTAGGGGGCGGGACCAACACCGGGGAGCTGTTTTTT. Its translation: CASSVGGGTNTGELFF.

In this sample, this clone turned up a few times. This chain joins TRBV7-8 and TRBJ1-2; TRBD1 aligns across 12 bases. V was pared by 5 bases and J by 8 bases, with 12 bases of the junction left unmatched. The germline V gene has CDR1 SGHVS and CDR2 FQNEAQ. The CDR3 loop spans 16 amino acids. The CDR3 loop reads CASSPEGTGGEGGYTF. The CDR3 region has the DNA TGTGCCAGCAGCCCGGAGGGGACAGGGGGCGAAGGAGGCTACACCTTC.

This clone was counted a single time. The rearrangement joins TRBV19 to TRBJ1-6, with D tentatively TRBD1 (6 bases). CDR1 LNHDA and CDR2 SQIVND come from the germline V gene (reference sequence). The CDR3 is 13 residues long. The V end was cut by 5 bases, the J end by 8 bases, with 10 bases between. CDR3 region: CASSEDRDSPLHF. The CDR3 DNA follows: TGTGCCAGTAGTGAGGACAGAGATTCACCCCTCCACTTT. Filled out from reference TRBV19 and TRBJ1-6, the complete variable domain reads DGGITQSPKYLFRKEGQNVTLSCEQNLNHDAMYWYRQDPGQGLRLIYYSQIVNDFQKGDIAEGYSVSREKKESFPLTVTSAQKNPTAFYLCASSEDRDSPLHFGNGTRLTVT.

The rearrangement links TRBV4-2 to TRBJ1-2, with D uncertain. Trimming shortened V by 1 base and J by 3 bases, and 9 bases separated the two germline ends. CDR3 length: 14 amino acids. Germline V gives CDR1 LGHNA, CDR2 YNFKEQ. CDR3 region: CASSQVSPYYGYTF. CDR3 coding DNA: TGTGCCAGCAGCCAAGTCTCCCCGTACTATGGCTACACCTTC.

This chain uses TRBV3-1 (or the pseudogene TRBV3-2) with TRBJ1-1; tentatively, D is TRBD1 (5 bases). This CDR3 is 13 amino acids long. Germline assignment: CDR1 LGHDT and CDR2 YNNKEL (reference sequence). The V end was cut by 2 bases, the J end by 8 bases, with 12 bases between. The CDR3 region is CASSQYVRAEAFF. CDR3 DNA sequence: TGTGCCAGCAGCCAATACGTCAGGGCGGAAGCTTTCTTT.

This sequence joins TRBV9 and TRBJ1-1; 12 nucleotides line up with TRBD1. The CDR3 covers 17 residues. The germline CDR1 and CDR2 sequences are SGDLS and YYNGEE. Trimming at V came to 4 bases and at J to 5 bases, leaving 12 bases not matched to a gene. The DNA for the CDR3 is TGTGCCAGCAGCTCCACGGGGACAGGGGGCGCAAGGACTGAAGCTTTCTTT. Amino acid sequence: CASSSTGTGGARTEAFF.

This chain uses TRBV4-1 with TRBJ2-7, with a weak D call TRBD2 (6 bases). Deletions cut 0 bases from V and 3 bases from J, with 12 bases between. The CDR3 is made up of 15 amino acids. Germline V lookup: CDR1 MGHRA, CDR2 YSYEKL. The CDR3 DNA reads TGCGCCAGCAGCCAAGATCCGGAGGGCGACTACGAGCAGTACTTC. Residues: CASSQDPEGDYEQYF.